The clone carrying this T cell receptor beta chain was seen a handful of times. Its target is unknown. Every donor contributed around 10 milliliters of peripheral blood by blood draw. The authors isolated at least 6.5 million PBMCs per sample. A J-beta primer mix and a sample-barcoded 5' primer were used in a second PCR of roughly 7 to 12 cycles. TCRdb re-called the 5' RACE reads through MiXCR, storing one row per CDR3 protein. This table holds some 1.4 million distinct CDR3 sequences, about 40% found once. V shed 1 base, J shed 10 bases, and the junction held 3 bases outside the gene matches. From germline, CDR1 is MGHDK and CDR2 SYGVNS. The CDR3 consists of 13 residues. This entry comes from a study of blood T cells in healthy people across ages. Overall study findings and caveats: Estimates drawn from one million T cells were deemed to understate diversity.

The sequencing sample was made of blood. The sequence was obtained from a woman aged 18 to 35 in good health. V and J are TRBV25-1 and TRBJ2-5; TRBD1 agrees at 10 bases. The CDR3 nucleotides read TGTGCCAGCAGTGAATTTGGGACAGGGGACCAGTACTTC. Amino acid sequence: CASSEFGTGDQYF.